This entry lists 8 T cell receptor beta chains sequenced from one sample in a study of T cells in Graves' hyperthyroidism and ophthalmopathy. The CDR3 regions of TCR beta were amplified from RNA transcripts. Initially, a first-round RT-PCR of the TCR CDR3 employed the HTBI primer set. TCRdb fed the multiplex PCR reads into MiXCR, producing one record per CDR3 protein. The sample lists about 210,000 distinct CDR3 sequences; over 15% were seen once. The sequenced material came from blood. The receptors were sampled from a man aged 45-65 years with Graves' hyperthyroidism.

This clonotype has at least ten counts. The chain employs TRBV7-3 and TRBJ2-1; unclear D gene. With 1 base removed from V and 8 bases from J, the gap between germline ends came to 12 bases. Germline V gene data show CDR1 as SGHTA and CDR2 as FQGTGA. The CDR3 length is 14 residues. The CDR3: CASSLMHSSDEQFF. CDR3 in DNA: TGTGCCAGCAGCTTAATGCATTCATCGGATGAGCAGTTCTTC.

A remark on this clonotype: This could be a read error, since a much larger clone is one nucleotide away. The chain couples TRBV2 to TRBJ2-7; maybe TRBD2 (6 bases). This CDR3 has 13 residues. V was trimmed by 7 bases and J by 2 bases, leaving 12 bases between them. CDR1 SNHLY and CDR2 FYNNEI come from the germline V gene. DNA for the CDR3: TGTGCCAGCAAGCGGGTCCAGCCCTACGAGCAGTACTTC. Residues: CASKRVQPYEQYF.

This clonotype was counted many times. The V call is TRBV10-2, the J call TRBJ2-3; D perhaps matches TRBD1 (6 bases). Germline CDR1 reads WSHSY; CDR2 reads SAAADI. This CDR3 is 17 amino acids long. Trimming shortened V by 4 bases and J by 3 bases, and 20 bases separated the two germline ends. The CDR3 reads CASSGTTGLEFTDTQYF. CDR3 DNA sequence: TGCGCCAGCAGTGGCACGACAGGTCTCGAATTTACAGATACGCAGTATTTT.

This clonotype was recorded at least ten times. The rearrangement joins TRBV7-9 to TRBJ2-3; no reliable D call. Per germline, CDR1 SEHNR and CDR2 FQNEAQ (reference sequence). The CDR3 is 15 amino acids. With 3 bases removed from V and 4 bases from J, the gap between germline ends came to 14 bases. CDR3 loop: CASSFARGEADTQYF. CDR3 DNA: TGTGCCAGCAGCTTCGCGCGAGGAGAGGCAGATACGCAGTATTTT.

This chain links TRBV5-1 with TRBJ2-3, with 9 nucleotides matching TRBD2. CDR1 is SGHRS, CDR2 YFSETQ, per germline. V gave up 1 base and J gave up 1 base; unmatched junction bases: 10. The CDR3 extends over 18 amino acids. The CDR3 sequence: CASSLRAGGPSGTDTQYF. As DNA, the CDR3 is TGCGCCAGCAGCTTGCGGGCGGGAGGGCCCTCCGGCACAGATACGCAGTATTTT.

The V call is TRBV28, the J call TRBJ2-7, with 13 positions matching TRBD2. The CDR3 is made up of 17 amino acids. From germline, CDR1 is MDHEN and CDR2 SYDVKM. J gave up 2 bases and V 8 bases, and 12 bases lay outside the gene matches. As DNA, the CDR3 is TGTGCCAGCTCAACCGGGACTAGCGGGAAGTCCCCCTACGAGCAGTACTTC. Translating gives CASSTGTSGKSPYEQYF.

This chain uses TRBV5-1 with TRBJ2-7; 11 positions agree with TRBD1. This CDR3 is 19 amino acids long. Germline CDR1 is SGHRS and CDR2 is YFSETQ. The V gene end was trimmed by 4 bases and the J gene end by 5 bases; junction bases not matched to a gene: 20. The CDR3 bases are TGCGCCAGCAGCGCCTACGGACAGGGGGCTGCTAGCGGGAACCACGAGCAGTACTTC. It translates to CASSAYGQGAASGNHEQYF.

Turning to this clonotype: The junction and the germline gene differ at one end; a read error may be behind it. J is TRBJ2-1 and V is TRBV6-2 or TRBV6-3, with TRBD2 matching over 7 bases. CDR1 is MNHEY and CDR2 is SVGEGT in the germline V gene. The CDR3 covers 18 residues. The chain's CDR3 is CASSYGARGGSPHNEQFF. CDR3 nucleotides: TGTGCCAGCAGTTACGGAGCGCGGGGCGGGAGTCCCCACAATGAGCAATTCTTC.